This T cell receptor beta chain was observed in a study of graft-versus-host responses after intestinal transplantation. Study summary: Recipients underwent multivisceral, liver-intestinal, or isolated intestinal transplants. Findings of the study overall: Where graft-donor T cell macrochimerism was present, patients had high graft-versus-host to host-versus-graft clonal ratios in allografts.

TCRdb's copy holds only in-frame clones and misses some; the assay was immunoSEQ multiplex PCR. The table records several thousand clones, about 89% of them present only once. The CDR3 loop spans 13 amino acids. V shed 4 bases, J shed 5 bases, and the junction held 6 bases outside the gene matches. CDR1 SQVTM and CDR2 ANQGSEA come from the germline V gene. As to this clone: Its target is unknown.

This TCR came from a human patient who received an intestinal transplant, so some T cells may come from the graft donor. This sample comprised PBMCs, obtained 83 days after transplant. The V and J genes are TRBV29-1 and TRBJ1-1; TRBD1 matches 8 bases. The CDR3 is CSVGTGSGTEAFF. CDR3 in DNA: TGCAGCGTTGGGACAGGGAGTGGAACTGAAGCTTTCTTT.